This TCR beta chain was identified during a study of blood T cell repertoires in COVID-19. At the level of the study: Spain, Italy and the United States supplied samples that represented acute and convalescent COVID-19.

Per the study methods: The assay estimated nucleated cells by amplifying reference gene primers. Some clones are missing from TCRdb's copy, which holds only in-frame ones; the method was immunoSEQ multiplex PCR. V, J and clone size are taken as reported in that table, and D and trimming were inferred from the DNA itself. Here the sample spans under 350,000 clones, about 86% being singletons. Trimming removed 3 bases at V and 0 bases at J, with 14 bases between. CDR3 length: 16 amino acids. The germline CDR1 and CDR2 sequences are SNHLY and FYNNEI. In terms of age and location, participants ranged from about 18 to 95 years and lived in under 30 US areas.

J is TRBJ1-1 and V is TRBV2, with D unresolved. The sequence was obtained from a woman between 40 and 50 years old with acute COVID-19. The sequenced material came from PBMCs or T cells enriched from blood (not recorded which). The CDR3 DNA reads as TGTGCCAGCAGTGATGCAGAATTCTCCATGAACACTGAAGCTTTCTTT. Amino acids: CASSDAEFSMNTEAFF.